This T cell receptor (beta chain) originates from a study of monozygotic twins with inflammatory bowel disease. Whole-study results and caveats: There were differing immunosuppressive treatments, which may have added variability to patient repertoires. Healthy co-twins, by inverse Simpson, had higher TCRbeta diversity than their siblings with IBD.

Unfractionated whole blood yielded total RNA, and T cells were not sorted. The CDR3 has 14 amino acids. Germline V CDR1 and CDR2: ENHRY, SYGVKD. About this clonotype: What it recognizes is unknown.

TCRdb reprocessed the 5' RACE reads, with one entry per CDR3 protein and no DNA. The sample includes about 380,000 distinct CDR3 sequences. The specimen sequenced was blood. The V and J genes are TRBV10-3 and TRBJ1-1. The clonotype originates from a human donor with ulcerative colitis or Crohn's disease, or a healthy co-twin of an affected twin (not recorded which). This CDR3 is CATSSVNMNTEAFF.